One and the same sample provided the 21 T cell receptor beta chains below, sequenced in a study of cytomegalovirus exposure and HLA in healthy donors. The PCR was carried out with 60 Vbeta primers and 13 Jbeta primers. Only in-frame clones appear in the TCRdb table, and some are missing; sequencing was by immunoSEQ multiplex PCR. This table holds approximately 240,000 clones, roughly 80% found once. The sample comprised PBMCs. All receptors come from a middle-aged woman in good health and CMV-seropositive.

The chain is built from TRBV6-5 and TRBJ1-5; D is possibly TRBD1 (5 bases). Deletions cut 0 bases from V and 4 bases from J, with 10 bases between. Germline CDR1 MNHEY, CDR2 SVGAGI. The CDR3 is made up of 15 amino acids. CDR3: CASSYSRQTNQPQHF. CDR3 nucleotides: TGTGCCAGCAGTTACTCGAGACAGACTAATCAGCCCCAGCATTTT.

About this clone itself: Mismatch with germline at one junction end may stem from a read error. V gene TRBV7-9 combines with J gene TRBJ1-1; D not certain. The CDR3 is 12 residues long. Germline V gene lookup returns CDR1 SEHNR and CDR2 FQNEAQ (reference sequence). DNA of the CDR3: TGTTCCAGCAGCTCACGGGGCACTGAAGCTTTCTTT. Encoded protein: CSSSSRGTEAFF.

This sequence joins TRBV6-6 and TRBJ2-2; 9 nucleotides line up with TRBD1. The CDR3 spans 16 residues. The junction had 7 bases not matched to a gene; V was cut back by 6 bases and J by 2 bases. Germline-derived CDR1 and CDR2 are MNHNY and SVGAGI (reference sequence). The chain's CDR3 is CASRTPGQGNTGELFF. CDR3 nucleotides: TGTGCCAGCAGAACCCCGGGACAGGGCAACACCGGGGAGCTGTTTTTT.

The CDR3: CASSQDGTGNQPQHF. CDR3 coding DNA: TGCGCCAGCAGCCAAGATGGGACAGGGAATCAGCCCCAGCATTTT. The chain couples TRBV4-3 to TRBJ1-5, with 9 bases aligning to TRBD1. CDR1 and CDR2 from the germline V gene are LGHNA and YSLEER. The V and J ends lost 0 bases and 4 bases, in that order; junction bases with no gene match: 1. This CDR3 region has 15 residues.

V is TRBV5-5 and J is TRBJ1-2; no clear D. The length of the CDR3 is 13 residues. The V gene lost 5 bases and the J gene lost 3 bases, with 11 bases spanning the gap. Germline CDR1 is SGHKS and CDR2 is YYEKEE (reference sequence). The CDR3 loop is CASRWAGDYGYTF. Written as DNA, the CDR3 is TGTGCCAGCAGGTGGGCCGGGGACTATGGCTACACCTTC.

V is TRBV6-5 and J is TRBJ1-5; D might be TRBD1 (5 bases). Germline-derived CDR1 and CDR2 are MNHEY and SVGAGI. The V end lost 5 bases, the J end lost 4 bases, and 9 bases lay between the germline ends. There are 13 residues in the CDR3. The CDR3 DNA follows: TGTGCCAGCAGTAGGGGTCTTAATCAGCCCCAGCATTTT. It encodes CASSRGLNQPQHF.

This sequence joins TRBV6-5 and TRBJ1-2; D might be TRBD1 (5 bases). The CDR3 sequence is 13 residues long. CDR1 MNHEY and CDR2 SVGAGI come from the germline V gene. Deletions cut 0 bases from V and 8 bases from J, with 10 bases between. The CDR3 sequence: CASSYSTGEGYTF. CDR3 nucleotide sequence: TGTGCCAGCAGTTACTCGACGGGGGAGGGCTACACCTTC.

The V call is TRBV10-3, the J call TRBJ2-5; TRBD1 is a possible D gene (6 bases). The CDR3 loop spans 15 amino acids. Between the trimmed V and J ends, which lost 2 bases and 5 bases, there was a span of 15 bases. Looked up from germline, CDR1 is ENHRY and CDR2 is SYGVKD. The CDR3 DNA reads as TGTGCCATCAGTGAGGCCACACAGGGCTCCGAGACCCAGTACTTC. Amino acids: CAISEATQGSETQYF.

V and J are TRBV11-3 and TRBJ2-7; the match to TRBD1 covers 8 bases. Looked up from germline, CDR1 is SGHNT and CDR2 is YENEEA. Trimming removed 1 base from V and 4 bases from J; junction bases left unmatched: 3. The CDR3 length is 14 residues. The CDR3 is CASSLGQGAYEQYF. DNA of the CDR3: TGTGCCAGCAGCTTAGGGCAGGGGGCGTACGAGCAGTACTTC.

The table lists this clone with a count of one. The chain links TRBV6-1 to TRBJ2-7; the D gene is possibly TRBD2 (5 bases). The CDR3 has 15 residues. Germline assignment: CDR1 MNHNS and CDR2 SASEGT. The V and J ends lost 7 bases and 0 bases respectively, with 16 bases between them. The CDR3 region is CASTQNPGSSYEQYF. In DNA, the CDR3 is TGTGCCAGCACACAAAATCCGGGGAGCTCCTACGAGCAGTACTTC.

Notes on this clone: One end of the junction varies from germline; a read error may be responsible. Additional DNA sequences in this sample encode the identical CDR3. This rearrangement joins TRBV6-6 to TRBJ1-1, with TRBD1 matching over 9 bases. Germline V lookup: CDR1 MNHNY, CDR2 SVGAGI (reference sequence). The CDR3 has 15 residues. Written as DNA, the CDR3 is TGTGCCAGCACTAAAGGGGAACAGGGGGCCTTTGAAGCTTTCTTC. This translates into CASTKGEQGAFEAFF.

CDR3 bases: TGTGCCACCAGCAGAGTTTATACGGACAACGGGGGCTACACCTTC. This gives the protein CATSRVYTDNGGYTF. J is TRBJ1-2 and V is TRBV15; maybe TRBD1 (5 bases). CDR3 length: 15 amino acids. Germline CDR1 and CDR2: LNHNV and YYDKDF (reference sequence). The V end was cut by 1 base, the J end by 8 bases, with 17 bases between.

V usage is TRBV6-1 and J usage is TRBJ1-5; D possibly corresponds to TRBD1 (5 bases). Trimming took off 3 bases at V and 0 bases at J, with 9 bases between the two ends. CDR1 is MNHNS and CDR2 is SASEGT in the germline V gene. The CDR3 is 15 residues long. The CDR3 region is CASSEFRGSNQPQHF. Written as DNA, the CDR3 is TGTGCCAGCAGTGAGTTTAGGGGTAGCAATCAGCCCCAGCATTTT.

This clone was counted between two and nine times. This sequence joins TRBV19 and TRBJ1-3; 7 bases align to TRBD1. Germline CDR1 reads LNHDA; CDR2 reads SQIVND (reference sequence). With V trimmed by 5 bases and J by 7 bases, 8 bases remained unmatched. This CDR3 has 14 residues. The CDR3 DNA sequence: TGTGCCAGTAGTGCCTCGACAGGGAGTAACACCATATATTTT. It specifies CASSASTGSNTIYF.

The chain has TRBV7-9 and TRBJ1-1, with D possibly TRBD1 on 6 matching bases. The germline V gene encodes CDR1 SEHNR and CDR2 FQNEAQ (reference sequence). Deletions cut 2 bases from V and 3 bases from J, with 13 bases between. The CDR3 totals 15 residues. The chain's CDR3 is CASSLLSGVDTEAFF. The CDR3 region has the DNA TGTGCCAGCAGCTTACTGTCAGGGGTAGACACTGAAGCTTTCTTT.

V is TRBV9 and J is TRBJ1-1, with unresolved D. Trimming took 0 bases from V and 3 from J, leaving 6 bases between them. CDR1 SGDLS and CDR2 YYNGEE come from the germline V gene. The CDR3 length is 13 residues. CDR3 sequence: CASSVDQYTEAFF. The CDR3 coding sequence is TGTGCCAGCAGCGTAGATCAGTACACTGAAGCTTTCTTT.

The J gene is TRBJ2-1, the V gene TRBV4-3, with TRBD2 matching 9 bases. The CDR3 runs to 18 residues. V dropped 1 base and J dropped 4; count of bases not matched to a gene: 11. Germline-derived CDR1 and CDR2 are LGHNA and YSLEER. Here the CDR3 reads CASSQGGSGSGIYNEQFF. CDR3 sequence (DNA): TGCGCCAGCAGCCAAGGGGGTAGCGGGAGTGGGATTTACAATGAGCAGTTCTTC.

This chain links TRBV12-5 with TRBJ2-1; 7 bases line up with TRBD1. Trimming cost V 0 bases and J 3 bases; bases outside gene matches: 8. This CDR3 has 17 amino acids. Germline assignment: CDR1 LGHNT and CDR2 FRNRAP. CDR3 region: CASGLVQGQPDYNEQFF. CDR3 DNA: TGTGCTAGTGGTTTGGTACAGGGGCAGCCTGACTACAATGAGCAGTTCTTC.

This chain uses TRBV7-3 with TRBJ2-2, with 8 nucleotides matching TRBD2. Germline CDR1 and CDR2: SGHTA and FQGTGA. Trimming removed 5 bases from V and 5 bases from J; junction bases left unmatched: 13. This CDR3 is built from 17 residues. DNA of the CDR3: TGTGCCAGCAGCGCCAACTCGGGGGGGCCGAGAACCGGGGAGCTGTTTTTT. Translated, it gives CASSANSGGPRTGELFF.

The chain combines TRBV5-1 with TRBJ2-3, with D tentatively TRBD2 (6 bases). Trimming took 4 bases from V and 2 from J, leaving 11 bases between them. The CDR3 totals 14 residues. The V gene's germline CDR1 is SGHRS and CDR2 YFSETQ. CDR3 protein: CASSRDLNTDTQYF. Here the CDR3 DNA reads TGCGCCAGCAGCCGGGACTTGAACACAGATACGCAGTATTTT.

The chain links TRBV19 to TRBJ2-7, with D perhaps matching TRBD1 (6 bases). CDR3 length: 15 residues. CDR1 is LNHDA, CDR2 SQIVND, per germline (reference sequence). Deletions cut 1 base from V and 2 bases from J, with 12 bases between. CDR3 sequence (DNA): TGTGCCAGTAGTATAGTTCAACAGGGAGCCTACGAGCAGTACTTC. Its translation is CASSIVQQGAYEQYF.